This T cell receptor beta chain was captured by sequencing in a study of T cells after posttransplantation cyclophosphamide (dated by TCRdb to 2016 to 2018). General notes on the study: Using TRB sequencing, the study followed how the T cell repertoire reconstituted after myeloablative bone marrow transplantation in which posttransplantation cyclophosphamide served as GVHD prophylaxis. Samples from around 35 PTCy-treated patients and 15 to 20 related bone marrow donors of those patients were subjected to antigen receptor sequencing. Blood from all 35 or so PTCy patients with 1-year posttransplant specimens was subjected to TRB sequencing. TRB sequencing was also done on up to about 3 additional blood samples from 2 to 5.2 years after transplant in 3 patients, and on pretransplant blood from 4 patients. TRA and TRB clonality were tightly correlated in several samples, so subsequent TCR analyses focused on TRB only. Public TRB sequences were checked against a database of over 3,500 sequences associated with responses to pathogens, tumor antigens, self-antigens and alloantigens. Overall study outcomes, separate from this receptor: The TRB repertoires of T cells infiltrating skin or the GI tract showed only limited overlap with the TRB repertoires found in blood. Across some 45 patients, TRB clonality was highly associated with recipient CMV seropositivity and CMV reactivation, and PTCy diversity was similar to diversity in CNI/methotrexate controls. Donor-recipient similarity was low at 1-2 months but rose over the first year, and later blood repertoires were often dominated by donor CD8+ memory clones.

Genomic DNA was the input for TRB sequencing, which was run either with the immunoSEQ assay at survey resolution or with the hsTCRB kit. The authors' pipeline ran thus. The immunoSEQ software handled the initial read processing, while the LymphoSeq R package was used for the repertoire analyses. For each TRB dataset, clonality was calculated as 1 minus normalized Shannon entropy, and the Gini coefficient was computed as well. Phenotypes of unsorted samples were inferred by mapping TRB sequences from sorted subsets of the recipient or donor onto unsorted samples of the same recipient. Entries here come from immuneACCESS through TCRdb and include only in-frame sequences with V and J called. Some clones fail to appear in such tables; in the studies checked, an unresolved V gene covers under half of the shortfall, and the cause of the remainder is unknown. The DNA was the basis for D and trimming; V, J and clone size are from that table. This sample gives approximately 39,000 clones in total; about three quarters of them show up just once. Of the sample, roughly 7.4% falls within the top ten clones.

To note about this clone: Its antigen remains undetermined. Base quality data are lacking; no much larger clone is found one base away.

The treatment or condition label on this specimen signifies: high-dose cyclophosphamide on days +3 and +4 as single-agent GVHD prophylaxis. For conditioning, the PTCy patients got busulfan and fludarabine, then a related or unrelated marrow graft, followed by cyclophosphamide on days +3 and +4. PTCy-treated patients came from a prospective multi-institutional clinical trial. Mononuclear cells from peripheral blood and bone marrow were separated by Ficoll-Hypaque density centrifugation and then cryopreserved. CD4+ and CD8+ T cells, including naive and memory subsets, were sorted by FACS using a FACSAria II. The CDR3 spans 16 residues, from the cysteine through the phenylalanine. CDR3 DNA is the only sequence kept; it has 48 bases, read in frame from the first base. CDR1 and CDR2, per the germline V gene (reference sequence), are SGHKS and YYEKEE. Compared with germline, V lacks 3 bases and J lacks 6 bases; bases without a gene match: 13.

The V and J genes are TRBV5-5 and TRBJ2-7; the central 9 bases match TRBD1. This clonotype originated in a female patient between 35 and 55 years old who received an allogeneic stem cell transplant from a related donor, was CMV-positive, and had no GVHD. After a transplant, the graft donor may have provided part of the T cells. The source was CD4+ T cells sorted from blood, collected 1,800 to 2,000 days after a stem cell transplant with posttransplant cyclophosphamide. The CDR3 corresponds to CASSSISTGGLGEQYF. The sequenced DNA is TGTGCCAGCAGCTCAATCTCGACAGGGGGTTTGGGCGAGCAGTACTTC.